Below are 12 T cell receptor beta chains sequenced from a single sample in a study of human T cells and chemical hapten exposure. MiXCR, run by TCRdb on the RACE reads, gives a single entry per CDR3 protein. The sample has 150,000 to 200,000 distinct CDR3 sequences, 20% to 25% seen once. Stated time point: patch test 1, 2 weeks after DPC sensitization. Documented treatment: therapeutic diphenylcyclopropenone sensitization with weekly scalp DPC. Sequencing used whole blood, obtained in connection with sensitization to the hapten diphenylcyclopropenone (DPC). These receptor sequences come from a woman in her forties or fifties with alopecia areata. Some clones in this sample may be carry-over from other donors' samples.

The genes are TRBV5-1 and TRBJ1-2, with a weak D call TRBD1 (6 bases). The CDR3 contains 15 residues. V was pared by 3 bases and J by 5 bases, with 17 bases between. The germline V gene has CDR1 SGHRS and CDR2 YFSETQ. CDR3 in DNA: TGCGCCAGCAGCTGGGCTCCAGGGGAAAGTTATGGCTACACCTTC. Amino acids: CASSWAPGESYGYTF.

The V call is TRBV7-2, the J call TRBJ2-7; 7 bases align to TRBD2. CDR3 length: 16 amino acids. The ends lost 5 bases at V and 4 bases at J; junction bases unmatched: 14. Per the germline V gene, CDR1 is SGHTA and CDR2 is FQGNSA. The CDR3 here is CASSPRQGGRRYEQYF. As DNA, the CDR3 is TGTGCCAGCAGCCCCCGGCAGGGCGGGAGACGGTACGAGCAGTACTTC.

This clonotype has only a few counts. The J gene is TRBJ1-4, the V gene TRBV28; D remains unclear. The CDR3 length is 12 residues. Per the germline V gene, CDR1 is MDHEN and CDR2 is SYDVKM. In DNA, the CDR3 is TGTGCTGTTCGGATGCCTAATGAAAAACTGTTTTTT. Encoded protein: CAVRMPNEKLFF. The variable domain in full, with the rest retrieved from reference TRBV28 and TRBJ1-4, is DVKVTQSSRYLVKRTGEKVFLECVQDMDHENMFWYRQDPGLGLRLIYFSYDVKMKEKGDIPEGYSVSREKKERFSLILESASTNQTSMYLCAVRMPNEKLFFGSGTQLSVL.

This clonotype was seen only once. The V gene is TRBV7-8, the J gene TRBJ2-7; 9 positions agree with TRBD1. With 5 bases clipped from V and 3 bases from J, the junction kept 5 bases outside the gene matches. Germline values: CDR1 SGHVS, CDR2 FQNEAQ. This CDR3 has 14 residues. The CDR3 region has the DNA TGTGCCAGCAGCGCCAGGACAGGGGTCTACGAGCAGTACTTC. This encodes CASSARTGVYEQYF. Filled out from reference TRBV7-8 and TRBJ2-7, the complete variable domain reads GAGVSQSPRYKVAKRGQDVALRCDPISGHVSLFWYQQALGQGPEFLTYFQNEAQLDKSGLPSDRFFAERPEGSVSTLKIQRTQQEDSAVYLCASSARTGVYEQYFGPGTRLTVT.

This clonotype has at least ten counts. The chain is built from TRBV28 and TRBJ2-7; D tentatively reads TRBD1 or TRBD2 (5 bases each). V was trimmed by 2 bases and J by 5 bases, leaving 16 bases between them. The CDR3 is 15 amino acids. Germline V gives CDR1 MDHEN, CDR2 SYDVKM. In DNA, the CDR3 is TGTGCCAGCAGTTTAGCGTGGGGGAGAGGTGACGAGCAGTACTTC. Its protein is CASSLAWGRGDEQYF.

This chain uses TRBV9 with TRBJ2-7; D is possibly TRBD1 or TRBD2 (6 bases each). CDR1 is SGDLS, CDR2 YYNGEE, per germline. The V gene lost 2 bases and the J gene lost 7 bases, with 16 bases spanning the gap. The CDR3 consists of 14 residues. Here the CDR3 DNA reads TGTGCCAGCAGCGTTGGGGGGCGCACGGGGGAGCAGTACTTC. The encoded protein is CASSVGGRTGEQYF.

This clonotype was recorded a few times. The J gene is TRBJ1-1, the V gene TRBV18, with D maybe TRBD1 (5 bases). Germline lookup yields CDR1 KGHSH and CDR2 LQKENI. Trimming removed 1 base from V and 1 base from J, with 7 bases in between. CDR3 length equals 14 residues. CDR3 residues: CASSPRGENTEAFF. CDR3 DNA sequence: TGTGCCAGCTCACCACGAGGGGAGAACACTGAAGCTTTCTTT.

The CDR3 protein is CSASGQGIYEQYF. The CDR3 region has the DNA TGCAGTGCTAGTGGGCAGGGAATTTACGAGCAGTACTTC. The J gene is TRBJ2-7, the V gene TRBV20-1; TRBD1 is a possible D gene (5 bases). From germline, CDR1 is DFQATT and CDR2 SNEGSKA (reference sequence). CDR3 length: 13 residues. The V gene lost 3 bases and the J gene lost 4 bases, with 13 bases spanning the gap.

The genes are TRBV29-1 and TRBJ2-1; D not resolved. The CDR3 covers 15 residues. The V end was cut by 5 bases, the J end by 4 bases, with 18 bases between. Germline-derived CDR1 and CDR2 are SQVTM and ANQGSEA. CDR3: CSVSQLTESYNEQFF. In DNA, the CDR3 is TGCAGCGTTTCGCAACTAACGGAGTCATACAATGAGCAGTTCTTC.

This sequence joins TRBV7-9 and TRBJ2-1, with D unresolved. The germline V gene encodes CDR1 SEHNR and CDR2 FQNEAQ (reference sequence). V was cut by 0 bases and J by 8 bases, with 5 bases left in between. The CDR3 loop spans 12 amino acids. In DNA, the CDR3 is TGTGCCAGCAGCTTAGCGACTTATGAGCAGTTCTTC. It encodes CASSLATYEQFF.

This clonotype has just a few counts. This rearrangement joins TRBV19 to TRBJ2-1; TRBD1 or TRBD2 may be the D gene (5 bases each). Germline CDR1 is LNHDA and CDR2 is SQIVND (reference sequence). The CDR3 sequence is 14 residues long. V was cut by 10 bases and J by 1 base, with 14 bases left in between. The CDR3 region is CATTPGTSYNEQFF. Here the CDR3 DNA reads TGTGCCACCACCCCCGGGACGTCCTACAATGAGCAGTTCTTC.

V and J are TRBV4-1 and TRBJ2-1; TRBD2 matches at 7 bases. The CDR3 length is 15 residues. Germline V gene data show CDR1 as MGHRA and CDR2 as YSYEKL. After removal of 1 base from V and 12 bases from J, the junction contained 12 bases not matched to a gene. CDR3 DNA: TGCGCCAGCAGCCAAGTCCAGCGGGATGCCCCTGTGCAGTTCTTC. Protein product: CASSQVQRDAPVQFF.